A single sample is the source of the 27 T cell receptor beta chains below, sequenced in a study of shared clonotypes between healthy human individuals. Clones were sequenced by immunoSEQ multiplex PCR, and TCRdb holds only the in-frame ones, with some missing. The data show approximately 980,000 clones, less than 85% seen once. The sequenced sample consisted of memory CD4+ T cells sorted from blood. Subset indicated: CD45RA-negative fraction. These receptors all come from a young man in good health.

CDR3 sequence (DNA): TGTGCCAGCAGCTTGGACAGGGGGCGAAGCGAGCAGTACTTC. This encodes CASSLDRGRSEQYF. V usage is TRBV5-4 and J usage is TRBJ2-7, with 9 bases fitting TRBD1. The V segment lost 0 bases and the J segment 6 bases; nucleotides outside the gene matches: 4. The CDR3 contains 14 residues. The germline V gene encodes CDR1 SGHNT and CDR2 YYREEE (reference sequence).

This clone was seen just once. This sample includes further DNA sequences coding for the same CDR3. The CDR3 nucleotides read TGCGCCAGCAGCCGGACAGTTAGCACAGATACGCAGTATTTT. This codes for CASSRTVSTDTQYF. The chain uses TRBV5-1 and TRBJ2-3; TRBD1 is a possible D gene (6 bases). Trimming left V 4 bases short and J 0 bases short, with 9 bases between. The germline V gene encodes CDR1 SGHRS and CDR2 YFSETQ. CDR3 length: 14 residues. Full variable domain (remainder filled in from reference TRBV5-1 and TRBJ2-3): KAGVTQTPRYLIKTRGQQVTLSCSPISGHRSVSWYQQTPGQGLQFLFEYFSETQRNKGNFPGRFSGRQFSNSRSEMNVSTLELGDSALYLCASSRTVSTDTQYFGPGTRLTVL.

A note on this clone: The junction shows a germline mismatch at one end, possibly a read error. The sample has other DNA sequences that encode this CDR3 too. The rearrangement uses TRBV7-7 and TRBJ1-1, with TRBD1 matching 7 bases. The CDR3 runs to 13 residues. Germline lookup yields CDR1 SSHAT and CDR2 FNYEAQ (reference sequence). As DNA, the CDR3 is TGTGCTAGCAGCCGGGACAGAAACACTGAAGCTTTCTTT. Translation: CASSRDRNTEAFF. The whole variable domain, filled in from reference TRBV7-7 and TRBJ1-1, reads GAGVSQSPRYKVTKRGQDVTLRCDPISSHATLYWYQQALGQGPEFLTYFNYEAQPDKSGLPSDRFSAERPEGSISTLTIQRTEQRDSAMYRCASSRDRNTEAFFGQGTRLTVV.

This clone was counted between two and nine times. The chain combines TRBV19 with TRBJ1-6; D is perhaps TRBD1 (5 bases). CDR1 and CDR2 from the germline V gene are LNHDA and SQIVND (reference sequence). CDR3 size: 15 residues. The V gene lost 4 bases and the J gene lost 8 bases, with 15 bases spanning the gap. CDR3 in amino acids: CASSSSQGTDSPLHF. CDR3 DNA: TGTGCCAGTAGTAGTTCCCAGGGTACTGATTCACCCCTCCACTTT.

Regarding this clone: This may come from a read error, since a much larger clone is one base off. V usage is TRBV7-8 and J usage is TRBJ1-3; no reliable D call. Between the trimmed V and J ends, which lost 1 base and 0 bases, there was a span of 4 bases. The CDR3 is made up of 14 amino acids. Germline V lookup: CDR1 SGHVS, CDR2 FQNEAQ. Here the CDR3 DNA reads TGTGCCAGCAGCTTAGTCCCCTCTGGAAACACCATATATTTT. Encoded protein: CASSLVPSGNTIYF.

The rearrangement uses TRBV6-6 and TRBJ1-1; D gene uncertain. V was shortened by 0 bases and J by 2 bases, with 7 bases between the two germline ends. This CDR3 comprises 14 residues. Per germline, CDR1 MNHNY and CDR2 SVGAGI (reference sequence). The DNA for the CDR3 is TGTGCCAGCAGTTACTCTGTGAAAAACACTGAAGCTTTCTTT. Protein: CASSYSVKNTEAFF.

The chain uses TRBV7-2 and TRBJ1-6; D gene unclear. V lost 5 bases and J 3 bases, leaving 14 bases between the germline ends. Germline V gene sequence: CDR1 SGHTA, CDR2 FQGNSA. The CDR3 covers 16 residues. Here the CDR3 reads CASSPRRTVYNSPLHF. The CDR3 DNA reads TGTGCCAGCAGCCCCCGGCGCACAGTCTATAATTCACCCCTCCACTTT.

The V call is TRBV5-4, the J call TRBJ1-6, with 8 positions matching TRBD1. Looked up from germline, CDR1 is SGHNT and CDR2 is YYREEE (reference sequence). The CDR3 has 13 residues. V shed 4 bases and J 10 bases; nucleotides not matched to a gene: 4. CDR3 nucleotide sequence: TGTGCCAGCAGCAGCAGGGGGCGGTCACCCCTCCACTTT. Translating gives CASSSRGRSPLHF.

The genes are TRBV6-1 and TRBJ2-1; D is uncertain. V lost 3 bases, J lost 0 bases, and 9 bases lay in between. Germline V gene data show CDR1 as MNHNS and CDR2 as SASEGT. CDR3 length: 15 residues. The CDR3 loop is CASSERESSYNEQFF. As DNA, the CDR3 is TGTGCCAGCAGTGAGAGAGAAAGCTCCTACAATGAGCAGTTCTTC.

This rearrangement joins TRBV5-6 to TRBJ1-1; a weak D match, TRBD1 (5 bases). Germline values: CDR1 SGHDT, CDR2 YYEEEE. The CDR3 runs 15 residues. Between the trimmed V and J ends, which lost 0 bases and 3 bases, there was a span of 12 bases. CDR3 amino acids: CASSLGAGSDTEAFF. The DNA for the CDR3 is TGTGCCAGCAGCTTGGGAGCAGGGTCAGACACTGAAGCTTTCTTT.

The V and J genes are TRBV18 and TRBJ2-4, with D perhaps given as TRBD1 or TRBD2 (5 bases each). Germline V gene sequence: CDR1 KGHSH, CDR2 LQKENI. Trimming left V 2 bases short and J 5 bases short, with 10 bases between. This CDR3 has 14 amino acids. The CDR3 DNA sequence: TGTGCCAGCTCACCAAGGGACGGACAAAACATTCAGTACTTC. It yields the protein CASSPRDGQNIQYF. The full variable domain, in which reference TRBV18 and TRBJ2-4 provide the parts outside the CDR3, is NAGVMQNPRHLVRRRGQEARLRCSPMKGHSHVYWYRQLPEEGLKFMVYLQKENIIDESGMPKERFSAEFPKEGPSILRIQQVVRGDSAAYFCASSPRDGQNIQYFGAGTRLSVL.

The table lists this clone with a count of one. This chain uses TRBV19 with TRBJ1-6; 7 bases map to TRBD1. Germline lookup yields CDR1 LNHDA and CDR2 SQIVND (reference sequence). V dropped 3 bases and J dropped 7; count of bases not matched to a gene: 3. The CDR3 has 14 amino acids. CDR3 in DNA: TGTGCCAGTAGTATCAGGGGACAGAATTCACCCCTCCACTTT. Protein sequence: CASSIRGQNSPLHF.

The rearrangement uses TRBV5-6 and TRBJ2-5; 9 positions match TRBD2. Germline CDR1 SGHDT, CDR2 YYEEEE. This CDR3 region has 16 residues. V gave up 0 bases and J gave up 0 bases; unmatched junction bases: 3. The CDR3: CASSLGLAAYQETQYF. The CDR3 nucleotides are TGTGCCAGCAGCTTGGGACTAGCGGCGTACCAAGAGACCCAGTACTTC.

Points on this clone: Other DNA sequences from this sample encode an identical CDR3 as well. The rearrangement links TRBV5-1 to TRBJ2-7; possible D gene TRBD1, 5 bases. Germline V gives CDR1 SGHRS, CDR2 YFSETQ. CDR3 length: 13 residues. V was shortened by 2 bases and J by 1 base, with 7 bases between the two germline ends. CDR3 region: CASSLAGSYEQYF. Written as DNA, the CDR3 is TGCGCCAGCAGCTTAGCAGGGTCCTACGAGCAGTACTTC.

This clone was recorded once. The chain joins TRBV5-6 to TRBJ1-2; D is unclear. This CDR3 is built from 14 residues. The ends were cut back, 0 bases at V and 8 bases at J, with 14 bases in the middle. Germline V gene lookup returns CDR1 SGHDT and CDR2 YYEEEE. CDR3 sequence: CASSLAPGDLGYTF. CDR3 nucleotides: TGTGCCAGCAGCTTGGCCCCGGGAGATCTCGGCTACACCTTC. Combining the CDR3 with reference TRBV5-6 and TRBJ1-2 gives the whole variable domain DAGVTQSPTHLIKTRGQQVTLRCSPKSGHDTVSWYQQALGQGPQFIFQYYEEEERQRGNFPDRFSGHQFPNYSSELNVNALLLGDSALYLCASSLAPGDLGYTFGSGTRLTVV.

This chain uses TRBV10-3 with TRBJ2-5, with 7 bases that match TRBD2. The germline V gene encodes CDR1 ENHRY and CDR2 SYGVKD. CDR3 length: 13 amino acids. The ends lost 8 bases at V and 5 bases at J; junction bases unmatched: 8. For the CDR3, the DNA is TGTGCCATCGGAGCTAGCGGCTTGGAGACCCAGTACTTC. Translating gives CAIGASGLETQYF.

The chain uses TRBV19 and TRBJ2-7; 9 positions match TRBD1. The germline CDR1 and CDR2 sequences are LNHDA and SQIVND (reference sequence). This CDR3 has 16 residues. V lost 1 base and J lost 6; bases outside the gene matches: 10. CDR3 region: CASSIAAAGQGFEQYF. The CDR3 nucleotides are TGTGCCAGTAGTATAGCAGCCGCGGGACAGGGTTTCGAGCAGTACTTC.

The gene calls are TRBV6-1 and TRBJ2-7; D may correspond to TRBD1 or TRBD2 (5 bases each). The CDR3 has 17 residues. The germline V gene has CDR1 MNHNS and CDR2 SASEGT. Trimming shortened V by 8 bases and J by 4 bases, and 27 bases separated the two germline ends. The CDR3 loop is CASGGPQGTAVRYEQYF. CDR3 sequence (DNA): TGTGCCAGCGGTGGGCCACAAGGGACGGCTGTAAGGTACGAGCAGTACTTC.

The J gene is TRBJ1-1, the V gene TRBV19; weak D call: TRBD1 (6 bases). Germline CDR1 and CDR2: LNHDA and SQIVND (reference sequence). This CDR3 contains 15 residues. Trimming left V 0 bases short and J 8 bases short, with 16 bases between. The CDR3 nucleotides read TGTGCCAGTAGTATAGATACGGGGGCATGGAGAGAAGCTTTCTTT. Protein sequence: CASSIDTGAWREAFF. Drawing the rest from reference TRBV19 and TRBJ1-1, the complete variable domain is DGGITQSPKYLFRKEGQNVTLSCEQNLNHDAMYWYRQDPGQGLRLIYYSQIVNDFQKGDIAEGYSVSREKKESFPLTVTSAQKNPTAFYLCASSIDTGAWREAFFGQGTRLTVV.

The rearrangement links TRBV29-1 to TRBJ2-2, with a possible D match to TRBD2 (6 bases). V was trimmed by 6 bases and J by 1 base, leaving 15 bases between them. CDR1 and CDR2 from the germline V gene are SQVTM and ANQGSEA. The CDR3 sequence is 15 residues long. CDR3 in amino acids: CSVNQRGRNTGELFF. In DNA, the CDR3 is TGCAGCGTCAACCAACGGGGGAGGAACACCGGGGAGCTGTTTTTT.

The V and J genes are TRBV6-5 and TRBJ2-7; 10 bases map to TRBD1. Trimming removed 0 bases from V and 7 bases from J; junction bases left unmatched: 6. This CDR3 has 15 amino acids. The V gene's germline CDR1 is MNHEY and CDR2 SVGAGI. The CDR3 region is CASSYSRQGASEQYF. CDR3 sequence (DNA): TGTGCCAGCAGTTACTCGAGACAGGGGGCTTCTGAGCAGTACTTC.

The gene calls are TRBV6-5 and TRBJ2-5; D is unresolved. This CDR3 contains 13 residues. The V and J ends lost 6 bases and 2 bases respectively, with 10 bases between them. Germline values: CDR1 MNHEY, CDR2 SVGAGI. CDR3 residues: CASRVQNQETQYF. DNA for the CDR3: TGTGCCAGCAGGGTGCAGAATCAAGAGACCCAGTACTTC.

The rearrangement links TRBV7-3 to TRBJ2-3, with D possibly TRBD2 on 6 matching bases. From germline, CDR1 is SGHTA and CDR2 FQGTGA. Trimming took 0 bases from V and 1 from J, leaving 11 bases between them. The CDR3 is 16 residues long. DNA for the CDR3: TGTGCCAGCAGCTTAACGGCTAGCGCGGGCACAGATACGCAGTATTTT. Translating gives CASSLTASAGTDTQYF.

This chain links TRBV10-3 with TRBJ1-2, with D possibly being TRBD1 (5 bases). V was trimmed by 0 bases and J by 0 bases, leaving 8 bases between them. This CDR3 is 15 amino acids long. Germline CDR1 ENHRY, CDR2 SYGVKD. The DNA of the CDR3 is TGTGCCATCAGTGAGTCGGGGGTCCCTAACTATGGCTACACCTTC. This encodes CAISESGVPNYGYTF.

This chain links TRBV6-5 with TRBJ1-6; D gene uncertain. The CDR3 loop spans 12 amino acids. Per the germline V gene, CDR1 is MNHEY and CDR2 is SVGAGI. V gave up 7 bases and J gave up 12 bases, with 13 bases separating them. CDR3 in amino acids: CASTEHGEPLHF. The CDR3 DNA sequence: TGTGCCAGCACCGAACACGGGGAACCCCTCCACTTT.

This clone has only one observation. V usage is TRBV9 and J usage is TRBJ2-3, with 13 bases identical to TRBD2. Trimming at V came to 2 bases and at J to 8 bases, leaving 11 bases not matched to a gene. Germline CDR1 SGDLS, CDR2 YYNGEE. CDR3 length equals 17 residues. In DNA form, the CDR3 reads TGTGCCAGCAGCGTGGCGGGGACTAGCGGGAAAGGCATTACGCAGTATTTT. Protein: CASSVAGTSGKGITQYF. The variable domain in full, completed from reference TRBV9 and TRBJ2-3, reads DSGVTQTPKHLITATGQRVTLRCSPRSGDLSVYWYQQSLDQGLQFLIQYYNGEERAKGNILERFSAQQFPDLHSELNLSSLELGDSALYFCASSVAGTSGKGITQYFGPGTRLTVL.

The chain joins TRBV1 to TRBJ2-2. TRBV1 is listed as a pseudogene. The CDR3 sequence is 16 residues long. The CDR3 loop is CTSSLRSGPFTGELFF. The CDR3 nucleotides are TGCACCAGCAGCCTCCGGTCGGGACCTTTCACCGGGGAGCTGTTTTTT.